These 26 T cell receptor beta chains share one sample of origin, sequenced in a study of glioma-infiltrating T cells after dendritic cell vaccination. Measured with immunoSEQ multiplex PCR; TCRdb has only the in-frame clones, and not every one. The sample lists fewer than 65,000 clones; around 89% were seen once. The time point here: after dendritic cell vaccination, including at tumor progression/relapse. The material sequenced was blood, taken after dendritic cell vaccination. These receptors came from a human donor with glioblastoma.

V gene TRBV11-2 combines with J gene TRBJ2-2; 9 bases match TRBD2. Trimming cost V 2 bases and J 8 bases; bases outside gene matches: 9. The CDR3 totals 16 residues. Per germline, CDR1 SGHAT and CDR2 FQNNGV. CDR3 nucleotide sequence: TGTGCCAGCAGCTTATGGTTAGCGGGAGTATCGGGGGAGCTGTTTTTT. Its protein product is CASSLWLAGVSGELFF.

Only one count was recorded for this clone. DNA of the CDR3: TGTGCCAGCAGTTTAGTAGCGGTTGACACCGGGGAGCTGTTTTTT. Amino acid sequence: CASSLVAVDTGELFF. The rearrangement links TRBV27 to TRBJ2-2, with D tentatively TRBD2 (6 bases). Trimming pared 2 bases from V and 3 bases from J, leaving 10 bases between. The CDR3 consists of 15 residues. CDR1 and CDR2 (germline): MNHEY, SMNVEV (reference sequence).

V usage is TRBV7-9 and J usage is TRBJ2-1; D remains unclear. V lost 1 base to trimming and J lost 7 bases, with 5 bases between them. CDR1 and CDR2 from the germline V gene are SEHNR and FQNEAQ (reference sequence). The CDR3 extends over 12 amino acids. The CDR3 DNA sequence: TGTGCCAGCAGCTTAGTCGGGAATGAGCAGTTCTTC. Translating gives CASSLVGNEQFF.

This chain links TRBV19 with TRBJ1-2; possibly TRBD1 for D (6 bases). The CDR3 is 20 residues long. Trimming removed 0 bases at V and 1 base at J, with 24 bases between. CDR1 is LNHDA and CDR2 is SQIVND in the germline V gene (reference sequence). CDR3 loop: CASSIDPVPSQTGLNYGYTF. DNA for the CDR3: TGTGCCAGTAGTATAGATCCTGTCCCCTCCCAGACAGGTCTTAACTATGGCTACACCTTC.

The chain is built from TRBV7-2 and TRBJ2-7; tentative D call: TRBD1 (5 bases). Deletions cut 5 bases from V and 6 bases from J, with 14 bases between. This CDR3 region has 13 residues. CDR1 and CDR2 from the germline V gene are SGHTA and FQGNSA. The CDR3: CASSRAQGSEQYF. CDR3 nucleotide sequence: TGTGCCAGCAGCCGGGCCCAGGGTAGCGAGCAGTACTTC.

The J gene is TRBJ1-2, the V gene TRBV7-3; 12 bases fit TRBD1. CDR3 length equals 14 residues. Looked up from germline, CDR1 is SGHTA and CDR2 is FQGTGA. Losses at the gene ends were 4 bases for V and 8 bases for J; bases not matched to a gene: 5. The CDR3 nucleotides read TGTGCCAGCAGCTCGGGACAGGGGGCGCTGGGCTACACCTTC. Protein sequence: CASSSGQGALGYTF.

The chain joins TRBV5-1 to TRBJ1-1; 8 nucleotides match TRBD1. Germline trimming cut 8 bases from V and 0 bases from J; bases unmatched to any gene: 6. CDR1 and CDR2 from the germline V gene are SGHRS and YFSETQ. This CDR3 comprises 14 residues. The CDR3 DNA is TGCGCCAGTAGTGGGACAGGACTGAACACTGAAGCTTTCTTT. This encodes CASSGTGLNTEAFF.

V gene TRBV30 combines with J gene TRBJ2-1; D unclear. This CDR3 spans 12 amino acids. V was clipped by 2 bases and J by 6 bases, with 8 bases between them. Germline-derived CDR1 and CDR2 are GTSNPN and SVGIG (reference sequence). The CDR3 loop reads CAWSSTFNEQFF. CDR3 DNA sequence: TGTGCCTGGAGTTCTACCTTCAATGAGCAGTTCTTC.

This chain connects TRBV11-1 to TRBJ2-1; tentatively, D is TRBD1 (5 bases). CDR3 length: 14 residues. Germline CDR1 and CDR2: SGHAT and FQDESV (reference sequence). V gave up 2 bases and J gave up 2 bases, with 7 bases separating them. In nucleotides, the CDR3 is TGTGCCAGCAGCTTAAGGGGCCCCTACAATGAGCAGTTCTTC. It encodes CASSLRGPYNEQFF.

The chain uses TRBV7-9 and TRBJ1-2, with D uncertain. CDR1 and CDR2 from the germline V gene are SEHNR and FQNEAQ (reference sequence). The CDR3 totals 14 residues. Deletions cut 1 base from V and 5 bases from J, with 11 bases between. DNA of the CDR3: TGTGCCAGCAGCTTAGATGGCGGATCTTATGGCTACACCTTC. It translates to CASSLDGGSYGYTF.

This clone has just one count. The V call is TRBV7-9, the J call TRBJ1-5; 7 nucleotides line up with TRBD1. This CDR3 is 14 amino acids long. Germline CDR1 is SEHNR and CDR2 is FQNEAQ (reference sequence). The ends lost 5 bases at V and 7 bases at J; junction bases unmatched: 8. DNA of the CDR3: TGTGCCAGCAGCCAAGGGGGCCCAGGGCAGCCCCAGCATTTT. This encodes CASSQGGPGQPQHF.

The chain has TRBV28 and TRBJ1-3, with D uncertain. Germline V gene data show CDR1 as MDHEN and CDR2 as SYDVKM. V lost 6 bases to trimming and J lost 4 bases, with 13 bases between them. There are 14 residues in the CDR3. Here the CDR3 DNA reads TGTGCCAGCAGAAGCGGGGAGCCCGGAAACACCATATATTTT. As protein: CASRSGEPGNTIYF.

This clone showed up just a few times. The chain is built from TRBV7-6 and TRBJ2-2; D is undetermined. CDR1 is SGHVS and CDR2 is FNYEAQ in the germline V gene. CDR3 size: 13 residues. V was trimmed by 1 base and J by 3 bases, leaving 3 bases between them. CDR3 region: CASSLGDTGELFF. In DNA form, the CDR3 reads TGTGCCAGCAGCTTAGGCGACACCGGGGAGCTGTTTTTT.

The CDR3 reads CASSFTSESGELFF. CDR3 coding DNA: TGTGCCAGCAGCTTCACTAGCGAAAGCGGGGAGCTGTTTTTT. The chain joins TRBV5-4 to TRBJ2-2, with 7 bases that match TRBD2. In germline, CDR1 is SGHNT, CDR2 YYREEE (reference sequence). This CDR3 spans 14 amino acids. Germline trimming cut 2 bases from V and 7 bases from J; bases unmatched to any gene: 5.

The V gene is TRBV6-1, the J gene TRBJ1-2; a possible D gene is TRBD1 (5 bases). Germline V gene sequence: CDR1 MNHNS, CDR2 SASEGT. With 7 bases removed from V and 3 bases from J, the gap between germline ends came to 15 bases. CDR3 length: 14 residues. CDR3 nucleotide sequence: TGTGCCAGCAAGGAGGGTGGGGACCACTATGGCTACACCTTC. Translating it yields CASKEGGDHYGYTF.

V gene TRBV5-4 combines with J gene TRBJ2-3, with TRBD2 identical over 12 bases. This CDR3 is built from 18 residues. CDR1 and CDR2 (germline): SGHNT, YYREEE (reference sequence). With 0 bases clipped from V and 0 bases from J, the junction kept 5 bases outside the gene matches. The CDR3 here is CASSLGLAGVVSTDTQYF. The CDR3 DNA sequence: TGTGCCAGCAGCTTGGGACTAGCGGGAGTCGTTAGCACAGATACGCAGTATTTT.

The rearrangement links TRBV9 to TRBJ2-3, with 9 nucleotides matching TRBD2. The CDR3 sequence is 16 residues long. Unmatched junction bases numbered 6, after V lost 2 bases and J lost 2 bases. Germline assignment: CDR1 SGDLS and CDR2 YYNGEE. The CDR3 sequence: CASSVVAGGITDTQYF. In nucleotides, the CDR3 is TGTGCCAGCAGCGTGGTTGCGGGAGGGATCACAGATACGCAGTATTTT.

This chain connects TRBV28 to TRBJ1-2; 7 bases are a match to TRBD1. CDR3 length: 14 amino acids. The V gene's germline CDR1 is MDHEN and CDR2 SYDVKM. The J segment lost 4 bases and the V segment lost 10 bases, leaving 12 bases of the junction unmatched. CDR3 protein: CATQYRGSRYGYTF. The CDR3 region has the DNA TGTGCCACTCAATACAGGGGATCTCGCTATGGCTACACCTTC.

The DNA for the CDR3 is TGTGCCAGCACGAAGGGGGCGGTTACTGGAAACACCATATATTTT. It translates to CASTKGAVTGNTIYF. V usage is TRBV7-6 and J usage is TRBJ1-3; 7 nucleotides match TRBD1. The germline V gene has CDR1 SGHVS and CDR2 FNYEAQ. V lost 7 bases, J lost 2 bases, and 8 bases stayed unmatched. The CDR3 spans 15 residues.

J is TRBJ1-4 and V is TRBV15, with TRBD1 as a possible D gene (6 bases). Germline CDR1 and CDR2: LNHNV and YYDKDF (reference sequence). The CDR3 consists of 16 residues. V lost 0 bases to trimming and J lost 7 bases, with 15 bases between them. The CDR3 bases are TGTGCCACCAGCAGAGATCGTTCTTGGGGGCCTGAAAAACTGTTTTTT. This gives the protein CATSRDRSWGPEKLFF.

V usage is TRBV27 and J usage is TRBJ1-1, with D perhaps TRBD1 (6 bases). The CDR3 is 13 residues long. With 4 bases removed from V and 7 bases from J, the gap between germline ends came to 13 bases. CDR1 is MNHEY and CDR2 is SMNVEV in the germline V gene (reference sequence). CDR3 sequence reads: CASSYTVTGEAFF. DNA of the CDR3: TGTGCCAGCAGTTATACGGTGACAGGTGAAGCTTTCTTT.

J is TRBJ1-2 and V is TRBV29-1; TRBD1 is a possible D gene (5 bases). This CDR3 comprises 12 residues. V gave up 7 bases and J gave up 4 bases, with 13 bases separating them. Germline V gene data show CDR1 as SQVTM and CDR2 as ANQGSEA. CDR3 amino acids: CSGVVGGYGYTF. CDR3 coding DNA: TGCAGCGGGGTCGTGGGGGGCTATGGCTACACCTTC.

The J gene is TRBJ1-5, the V gene TRBV6-5, with D unresolved. Per germline, CDR1 MNHEY and CDR2 SVGAGI. Trimming shortened V by 9 bases and J by 3 bases, and 15 bases separated the two germline ends. The CDR3 length is 14 residues. CDR3 protein: CASAGEGNNQPQHF. The CDR3 DNA reads as TGTGCCAGTGCCGGGGAGGGAAACAATCAGCCCCAGCATTTT.

This clone has a handful of counts. The gene calls are TRBV2 and TRBJ2-7, with 9 positions matching TRBD1. The V and J ends lost 6 bases and 5 bases, in that order; junction bases with no gene match: 8. In germline, CDR1 is SNHLY, CDR2 FYNNEI. This CDR3 comprises 14 residues. DNA for the CDR3: TGTGCCAGCAGCCGGGACAGGGCTCTCCACGAGCAGTACTTC. Protein product: CASSRDRALHEQYF.

The rearrangement uses TRBV7-2 and TRBJ1-1; TRBD1 matches 9 bases. The CDR3 totals 14 residues. Germline CDR1 reads SGHTA; CDR2 reads FQGNSA. The junction had 8 bases not matched to a gene; V was cut back by 6 bases and J by 6 bases. CDR3 residues: CASRPTGGAAEAFF. As DNA, the CDR3 is TGTGCCAGCAGACCAACAGGGGGCGCGGCTGAAGCTTTCTTT.

The chain employs TRBV7-2 and TRBJ1-2, with unresolved D. The germline V gene encodes CDR1 SGHTA and CDR2 FQGNSA. With 1 base removed from V and 4 bases from J, the gap between germline ends came to 10 bases. The CDR3 spans 14 residues. This CDR3 is CASSLVTGGYGYTF. CDR3 coding DNA: TGTGCCAGCAGCTTAGTGACGGGTGGCTATGGCTACACCTTC.